This TCR beta chain was identified during a study of OX40 agonist ivuxolimab in advanced cancers. The CDR3 runs 13 residues. V was pared by 4 bases and J by 4 bases, with 11 bases between. The germline gives CDR1 SQVTM, CDR2 ANQGSEA. Repertoires were generated with immunoSEQ multiplex PCR, while TCRdb's copy carries only in-frame clones and drops some. The table shows about 53,000 clones, with 65% to 85% occurring only once. This sequence joins TRBV29-1 and TRBJ1-5; D possibly corresponds to TRBD1 (5 bases). The receptor comes from an adult with an advanced solid tumor such as melanoma, head and neck, liver or kidney cancer. This specimen consisted of CD4+ or CD8+ T cells sorted from blood, obtained in a trial of the OX40 agonist ivuxolimab. Here the CDR3 DNA reads TGCAGCGTTGGGGCAGGGAGAAATCAGCCCCAGCATTTT. Translating it yields CSVGAGRNQPQHF.